These 20 T cell receptor beta chains were all obtained from the same sample, sequenced in a study of T cells in Graves' hyperthyroidism and ophthalmopathy (dated by TCRdb to 2018 to 2020). Library preparation employed multiplex PCR. For sequencing, an Illumina HiSeq 2000 was employed. The TCR beta CDR3 regions were amplified from the RNA transcripts. The first round of RT-PCR for the TCR CDR3 was performed with the HTBI primer set and the Qiagen OneStep RT-PCR kit. TCRdb reprocessed the public reads (quality trimming at Q25 with fastp, clone calling with MiXCR) and kept in-frame beta chains. All rows with the same CDR3 protein become a single entry with the most common DNA and genes. The sample table lists 300,000 to 350,000 distinct CDR3 sequences, roughly 18% of them with a count of one. About 49% of the sample lies in the top ten. The sequencing sample was made of blood. These TCRs come from a woman between 50 and 59 years old with Graves' hyperthyroidism.

The rearrangement uses TRBV19 and TRBJ1-1; D remains ambiguous. V lost 2 bases and J 0 bases, leaving 10 bases between the germline ends. This CDR3 has 15 residues. The germline gives CDR1 LNHDA, CDR2 SQIVND (reference sequence). The CDR3 protein is CASSIQERVNTEAFF. For the CDR3, the DNA is TGTGCCAGTAGTATACAGGAAAGGGTGAACACTGAAGCTTTCTTT.

The gene calls are TRBV20-1 and TRBJ2-2; a possible D gene is TRBD1 (5 bases). The CDR3 length is 16 residues. The V gene lost 4 bases and the J gene lost 3 bases, with 18 bases spanning the gap. Germline loops: CDR1 DFQATT, CDR2 SNEGSKA (reference sequence). CDR3 sequence reads: CSATFQGVGDTGELFF. The DNA of the CDR3 is TGCAGTGCTACCTTCCAGGGTGTCGGCGACACCGGGGAGCTGTTTTTT.

This rearrangement joins TRBV4-1 to TRBJ1-1; D is ambiguous. Between the trimmed V and J ends, which lost 4 bases and 1 base, there was a span of 10 bases. Germline loops: CDR1 MGHRA, CDR2 YSYEKL. CDR3 length: 14 amino acids. This CDR3 reads CASSPHVPNTEAFF. The CDR3 DNA follows: TGCGCCAGCAGCCCCCATGTCCCGAACACTGAAGCTTTCTTT.

This clonotype was counted between two and nine times. The chain employs TRBV20-1 and TRBJ2-7, with unresolved D. The V and J ends lost 3 bases and 2 bases respectively, with 8 bases between them. CDR1 and CDR2 (germline): DFQATT, SNEGSKA (reference sequence). This CDR3 is built from 12 residues. The CDR3: CSARTHPYEQYF. The CDR3 coding sequence is TGCAGTGCTAGGACCCATCCCTACGAGCAGTACTTC.

The CDR3 bases are TGTGCCAGCAGATCGGGGCAGGGGGCTTATGAAAAACTGTTTTTT. Its translation: CASRSGQGAYEKLFF. The chain joins TRBV27 to TRBJ1-4; 8 bases fit TRBD1. Germline CDR1 is MNHEY and CDR2 is SMNVEV (reference sequence). Germline trimming cut 6 bases from V and 6 bases from J; bases unmatched to any gene: 9. This CDR3 has 15 residues.

This chain uses TRBV12-3 or TRBV12-4 with TRBJ1-2; maybe TRBD1 (6 bases). The CDR3 sequence is 16 residues long. Trimming took 3 bases from V and 3 from J, leaving 17 bases between them. The CDR3 spells CASSFQVEGGYYGYTF. CDR3 in DNA: TGTGCCAGCAGTTTTCAGGTGGAGGGGGGCTACTATGGCTACACCTTC.

The CDR3 sequence: CASRIDHSASGEPQHF. The DNA of the CDR3 is TGTGCCAGCAGAATCGACCATTCAGCGTCGGGTGAGCCCCAGCATTTT. The chain links TRBV12-3 or TRBV12-4 to TRBJ1-5; D remains unclear. The CDR3 loop spans 16 amino acids. With 6 bases removed from V and 8 bases from J, the gap between germline ends came to 23 bases.

In its sample, this clonotype was seen a few times. V and J are TRBV6-1 and TRBJ1-6; D not certain. The CDR3 loop spans 13 amino acids. The germline gives CDR1 MNHNS, CDR2 SASEGT. Deletions cut 7 bases from V and 8 bases from J, with 12 bases between. The CDR3 DNA reads TGTGCCAGCACCGGAATCCGGGATTCACCCCTCCACTTT. Protein product: CASTGIRDSPLHF.

This chain links TRBV10-3 with TRBJ2-5, with 8 bases aligning to TRBD2. The CDR3 consists of 17 residues. Germline trimming cut 2 bases from V and 2 bases from J; bases unmatched to any gene: 10. The germline V gene encodes CDR1 ENHRY and CDR2 SYGVKD. The CDR3 DNA reads as TGTGCCATCAGTGAGCCACCGGGACTAGGGGGACAAGAGACCCAGTACTTC. This encodes CAISEPPGLGGQETQYF.

The chain couples TRBV20-1 to TRBJ2-1; 7 bases are a match to TRBD2. The germline CDR1 and CDR2 sequences are DFQATT and SNEGSKA (reference sequence). This CDR3 is built from 14 residues. Trimming at V came to 4 bases and at J to 1 base, leaving 4 bases not matched to a gene. CDR3 bases: TGCAGTGCTACAGCGGGGCGGTCCTACAATGAGCAGTTCTTC. Its protein product is CSATAGRSYNEQFF.

The chain joins TRBV9 to TRBJ1-2; no clear D gene. Germline V lookup: CDR1 SGDLS, CDR2 YYNGEE. The ends were cut back, 0 bases at V and 6 bases at J, with 18 bases in the middle. There are 16 residues in the CDR3. This CDR3 is CASSVATEHGKDGYTF. For the CDR3, the DNA is TGTGCCAGCAGCGTAGCAACCGAACACGGGAAGGATGGCTACACCTTC. The full variable domain, its missing parts supplied by reference TRBV9 and TRBJ1-2, is DSGVTQTPKHLITATGQRVTLRCSPRSGDLSVYWYQQSLDQGLQFLIQYYNGEERAKGNILERFSAQQFPDLHSELNLSSLELGDSALYFCASSVATEHGKDGYTFGSGTRLTVV.

This chain joins TRBV20-1 and TRBJ2-2, with D possibly matching TRBD2 (7 bases). Germline V gene data show CDR1 as DFQATT and CDR2 as SNEGSKA (reference sequence). The CDR3 runs to 15 residues. V lost 0 bases and J lost 7, with 15 bases in between. CDR3 loop: CSARDGRGMIGELFF. The CDR3 nucleotides are TGCAGTGCTAGAGATGGGAGGGGGATGATCGGGGAGCTGTTTTTT.

This chain connects TRBV25-1 to TRBJ1-1; possible D gene TRBD1, 5 bases. Trimming took off 2 bases at V and 5 bases at J, with 12 bases between the two ends. CDR1 and CDR2 from the germline V gene are MGHDK and SYGVNS. The CDR3 length is 14 residues. DNA of the CDR3: TGTGCCAGCAGTGAAAAGGTGGCAGGGACTGAAGCTTTCTTT. Protein sequence: CASSEKVAGTEAFF.

This clonotype was observed a handful of times. This chain joins TRBV20-1 and TRBJ2-1; 8 bases agree with TRBD2. The CDR3 is 14 amino acids. Germline lookup yields CDR1 DFQATT and CDR2 SNEGSKA (reference sequence). The J segment lost 7 bases and the V segment lost 3 bases, leaving 8 bases of the junction unmatched. CDR3 residues: CSASDTGGPNEQFF. For the CDR3, the DNA is TGCAGTGCTAGCGACACGGGAGGGCCTAATGAGCAGTTCTTC.

To note about this clonotype: A clone one base away is much larger, so this may be a read error. The chain couples TRBV7-2 to TRBJ1-1, with D uncertain. There are 15 residues in the CDR3. CDR1 is SGHTA and CDR2 is FQGNSA in the germline V gene. V lost 2 bases to trimming and J lost 3 bases, with 13 bases between them. The CDR3 sequence is CASSLSSRTYTEAFF. CDR3 in DNA: TGTGCCAGCAGCTTAAGTAGTCGGACTTACACTGAAGCTTTCTTT.

This clonotype was detected only a few times. CDR3 in amino acids: CASSLIAGEGNEQFF. CDR3 in DNA: TGCGCCAGCAGCTTAATAGCGGGAGAAGGCAATGAGCAGTTCTTC. The chain couples TRBV5-1 to TRBJ2-1; 9 bases are a match to TRBD2. This CDR3 has 15 amino acids. Trimming cost V 2 bases and J 6 bases; bases outside gene matches: 6. The germline V gene encodes CDR1 SGHRS and CDR2 YFSETQ. Full variable domain (missing parts from reference TRBV5-1 and TRBJ2-1): KAGVTQTPRYLIKTRGQQVTLSCSPISGHRSVSWYQQTPGQGLQFLFEYFSETQRNKGNFPGRFSGRQFSNSRSEMNVSTLELGDSALYLCASSLIAGEGNEQFFGPGTRLTVL.

This chain connects TRBV5-1 to TRBJ2-7, with 10 bases matching TRBD2. J lost 4 bases, V lost 1 base, and 5 bases had no gene match. This CDR3 contains 15 residues. In germline, CDR1 is SGHRS, CDR2 YFSETQ. CDR3 amino acids: CASSLLAGGQYEQYF. The DNA of the CDR3 is TGCGCCAGCAGCTTGTTAGCGGGAGGTCAGTACGAGCAGTACTTC.

In this sample, this clonotype turned up many times. The J gene is TRBJ2-5, the V gene TRBV28; D remains ambiguous. Trimming took 5 bases from V and 0 from J, leaving 13 bases between them. CDR1 is MDHEN and CDR2 is SYDVKM in the germline V gene. The CDR3 is 15 amino acids. CDR3 in DNA: TGTGCCAGCAGTCGTTACGATCCCTACCAAGAGACCCAGTACTTC. Translated, it gives CASSRYDPYQETQYF.

This clonotype turned up a few times. The V call is TRBV9, the J call TRBJ2-1, with TRBD2 identical over 7 bases. Germline V CDR1 and CDR2: SGDLS, YYNGEE. J gave up 0 bases and V 1 base, and 1 base lay outside the gene matches. The CDR3 is 15 amino acids. This CDR3 is CASSVTSDSYNEQFF. In nucleotides, the CDR3 is TGTGCCAGCAGCGTAACTAGCGACTCCTACAATGAGCAGTTCTTC.

The table lists this clonotype with many counts. The rearrangement links TRBV30 to TRBJ2-1, with 9 positions matching TRBD2. Trimming took 2 bases from V and 7 from J; bases not matched to a gene: 9. Looked up from germline, CDR1 is GTSNPN and CDR2 is SVGIG (reference sequence). This CDR3 is 15 amino acids long. DNA for the CDR3: TGTGCCTGGAGTCGTGATAGCGGGAGTTGGAATGAGCAGTTCTTC. Protein: CAWSRDSGSWNEQFF.